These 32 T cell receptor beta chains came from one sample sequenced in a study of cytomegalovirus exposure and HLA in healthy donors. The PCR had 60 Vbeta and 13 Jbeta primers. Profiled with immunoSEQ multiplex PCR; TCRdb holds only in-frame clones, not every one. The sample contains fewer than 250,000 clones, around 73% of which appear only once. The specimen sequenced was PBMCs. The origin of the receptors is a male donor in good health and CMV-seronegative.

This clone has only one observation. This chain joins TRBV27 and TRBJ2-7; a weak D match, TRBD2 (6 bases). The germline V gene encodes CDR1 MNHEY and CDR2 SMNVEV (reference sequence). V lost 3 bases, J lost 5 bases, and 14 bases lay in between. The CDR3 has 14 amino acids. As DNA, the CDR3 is TGTGCCAGCAGTTTTTCGCAGGGAGGAGACGAGCAGTACTTC. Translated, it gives CASSFSQGGDEQYF.

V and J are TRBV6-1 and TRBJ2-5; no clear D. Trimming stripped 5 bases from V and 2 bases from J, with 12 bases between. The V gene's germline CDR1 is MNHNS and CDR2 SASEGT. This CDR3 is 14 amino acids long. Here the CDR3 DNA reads TGTGCCAGCAGTTTATATGGTAGTCAAGAGACCCAGTACTTC. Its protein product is CASSLYGSQETQYF.

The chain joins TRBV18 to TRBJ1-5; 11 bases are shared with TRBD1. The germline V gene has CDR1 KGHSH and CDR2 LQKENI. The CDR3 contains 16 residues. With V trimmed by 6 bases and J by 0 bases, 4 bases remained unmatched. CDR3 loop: CASSRGQGDSNQPQHF. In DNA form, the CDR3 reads TGTGCCAGCTCGCGGGGACAGGGGGATAGCAATCAGCCCCAGCATTTT.

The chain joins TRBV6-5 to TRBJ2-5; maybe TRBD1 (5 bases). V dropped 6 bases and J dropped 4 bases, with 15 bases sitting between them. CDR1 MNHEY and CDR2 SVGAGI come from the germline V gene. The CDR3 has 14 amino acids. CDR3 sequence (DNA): TGTGCCAGCAGCCGGACAAGACACACAGAGACCCAGTACTTC. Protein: CASSRTRHTETQYF.

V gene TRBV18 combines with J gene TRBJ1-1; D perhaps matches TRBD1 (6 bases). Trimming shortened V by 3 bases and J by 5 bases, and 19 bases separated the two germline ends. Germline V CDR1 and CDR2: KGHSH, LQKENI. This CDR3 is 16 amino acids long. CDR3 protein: CASSPLDVRGGTEAFF. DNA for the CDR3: TGTGCCAGCTCACCCTTGGACGTCAGGGGAGGGACTGAAGCTTTCTTT.

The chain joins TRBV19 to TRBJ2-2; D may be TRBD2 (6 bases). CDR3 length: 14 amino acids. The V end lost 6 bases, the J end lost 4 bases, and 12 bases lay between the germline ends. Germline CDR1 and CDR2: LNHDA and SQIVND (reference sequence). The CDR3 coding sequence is TGTGCCAGTAGCGAACTAGCCCGCACCGGGGAGCTGTTTTTT. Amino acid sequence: CASSELARTGELFF.

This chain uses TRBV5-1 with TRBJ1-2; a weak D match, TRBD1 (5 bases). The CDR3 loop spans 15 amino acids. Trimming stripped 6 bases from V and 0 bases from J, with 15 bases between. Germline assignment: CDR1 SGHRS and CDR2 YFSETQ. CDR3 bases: TGCGCCAGCACCCTGGGGGGACGTACTAACTATGGCTACACCTTC. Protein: CASTLGGRTNYGYTF.

CDR3 loop: CASSSRGEFYEQYF. DNA of the CDR3: TGTGCCAGCAGCTCGCGGGGAGAATTCTACGAGCAGTACTTC. V is TRBV5-4 and J is TRBJ2-7, with D possibly TRBD2 on 6 matching bases. CDR1 is SGHNT, CDR2 YYREEE, per germline (reference sequence). Trimming removed 3 bases from V and 3 bases from J, with 13 bases in between. The CDR3 length is 14 residues.

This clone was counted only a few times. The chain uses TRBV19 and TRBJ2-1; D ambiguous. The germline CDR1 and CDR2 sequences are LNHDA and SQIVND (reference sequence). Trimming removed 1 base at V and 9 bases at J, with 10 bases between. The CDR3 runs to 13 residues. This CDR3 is CASSIVTATEQFF. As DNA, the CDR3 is TGTGCCAGTAGTATAGTCACAGCCACTGAGCAGTTCTTC.

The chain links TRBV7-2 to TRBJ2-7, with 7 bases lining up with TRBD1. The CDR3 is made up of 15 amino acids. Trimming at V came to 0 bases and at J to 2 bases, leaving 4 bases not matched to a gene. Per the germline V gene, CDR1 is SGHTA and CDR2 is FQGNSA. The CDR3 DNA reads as TGTGCCAGCAGCTTAGCCCGGGACAGAGCCTACGAGCAGTACTTC. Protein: CASSLARDRAYEQYF.

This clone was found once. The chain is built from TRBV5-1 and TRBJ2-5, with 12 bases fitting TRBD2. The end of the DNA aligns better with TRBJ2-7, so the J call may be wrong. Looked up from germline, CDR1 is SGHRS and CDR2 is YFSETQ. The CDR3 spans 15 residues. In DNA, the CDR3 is TGCGCCAGCAGCTTGGGACTAGCGGGGGTCTACGAGCAGTACTTC. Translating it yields CASSLGLAGVYEQYF.

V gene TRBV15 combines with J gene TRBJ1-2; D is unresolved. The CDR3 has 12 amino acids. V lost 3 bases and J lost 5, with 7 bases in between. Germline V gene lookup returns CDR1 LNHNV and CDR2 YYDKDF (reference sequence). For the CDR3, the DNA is TGTGCCACCAGCAGGGAGTCTTATGGCTACACCTTC. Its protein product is CATSRESYGYTF.

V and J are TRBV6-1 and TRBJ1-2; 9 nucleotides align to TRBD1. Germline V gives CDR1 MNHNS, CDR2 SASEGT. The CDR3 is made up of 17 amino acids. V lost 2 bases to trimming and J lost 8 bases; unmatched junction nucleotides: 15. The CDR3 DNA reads TGTGCCAGCAGTGAATTCCAGACAGGGGGGCGGGCGTCCGGCTACACCTTC. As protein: CASSEFQTGGRASGYTF.

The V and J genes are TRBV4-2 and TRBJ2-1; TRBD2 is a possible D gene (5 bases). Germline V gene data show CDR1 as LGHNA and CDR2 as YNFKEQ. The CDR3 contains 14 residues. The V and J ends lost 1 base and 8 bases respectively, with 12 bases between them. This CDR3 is CASSQGVLRDEQFF. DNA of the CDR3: TGTGCCAGCAGCCAAGGGGTACTGAGGGATGAGCAGTTCTTC.

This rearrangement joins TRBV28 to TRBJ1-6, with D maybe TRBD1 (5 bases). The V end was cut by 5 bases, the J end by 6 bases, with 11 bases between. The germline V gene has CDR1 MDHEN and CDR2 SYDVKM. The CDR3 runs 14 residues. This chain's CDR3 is CASSTGGINSPLHF. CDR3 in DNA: TGTGCCAGCAGTACGGGGGGGATTAATTCACCCCTCCACTTT. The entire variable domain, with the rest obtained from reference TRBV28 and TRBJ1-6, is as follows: DVKVTQSSRYLVKRTGEKVFLECVQDMDHENMFWYRQDPGLGLRLIYFSYDVKMKEKGDIPEGYSVSREKKERFSLILESASTNQTSMYLCASSTGGINSPLHFGNGTRLTVT.

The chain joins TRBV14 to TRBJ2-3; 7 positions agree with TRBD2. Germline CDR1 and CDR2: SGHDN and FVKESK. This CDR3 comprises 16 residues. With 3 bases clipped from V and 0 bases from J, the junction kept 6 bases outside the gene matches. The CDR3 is CASSHRLAGSTDTQYF. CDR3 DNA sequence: TGTGCCAGCAGCCACCGTTTAGCGGGTAGCACAGATACGCAGTATTTT.

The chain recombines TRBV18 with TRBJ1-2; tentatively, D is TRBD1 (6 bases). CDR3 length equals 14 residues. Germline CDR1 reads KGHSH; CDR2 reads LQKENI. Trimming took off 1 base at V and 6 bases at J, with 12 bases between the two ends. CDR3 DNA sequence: TGTGCCAGCTCACCACGGCAGGGGATCGATGGCTACACCTTC. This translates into CASSPRQGIDGYTF.

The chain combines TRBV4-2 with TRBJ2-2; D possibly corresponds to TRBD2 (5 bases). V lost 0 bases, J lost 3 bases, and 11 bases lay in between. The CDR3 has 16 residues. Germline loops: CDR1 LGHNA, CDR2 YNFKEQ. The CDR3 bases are TGTGCCAGCAGCCAAGAAGATAGCGTACACACCGGGGAGCTGTTTTTT. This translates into CASSQEDSVHTGELFF.

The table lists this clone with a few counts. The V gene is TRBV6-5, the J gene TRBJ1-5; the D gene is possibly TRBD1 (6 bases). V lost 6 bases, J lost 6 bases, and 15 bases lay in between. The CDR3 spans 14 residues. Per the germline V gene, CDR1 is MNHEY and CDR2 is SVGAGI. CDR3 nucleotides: TGTGCCAGCAGGGAGGACAGAAGGAGTCAGCCCCAGCATTTT. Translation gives CASREDRRSQPQHF.

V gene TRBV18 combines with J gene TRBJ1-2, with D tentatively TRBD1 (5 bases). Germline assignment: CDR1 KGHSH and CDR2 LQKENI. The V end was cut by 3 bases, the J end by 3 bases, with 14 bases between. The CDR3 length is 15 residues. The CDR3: CASSPSVQGDYGYTF. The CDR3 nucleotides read TGTGCCAGCTCACCTTCCGTCCAGGGCGACTATGGCTACACCTTC.

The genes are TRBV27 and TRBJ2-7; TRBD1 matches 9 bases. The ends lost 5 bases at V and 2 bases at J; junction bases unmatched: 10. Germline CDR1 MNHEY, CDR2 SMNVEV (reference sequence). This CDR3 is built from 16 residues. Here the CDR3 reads CASSPSTGTGPYEQYF. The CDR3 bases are TGTGCCAGCAGTCCCTCCACCGGGACAGGGCCCTACGAGCAGTACTTC.

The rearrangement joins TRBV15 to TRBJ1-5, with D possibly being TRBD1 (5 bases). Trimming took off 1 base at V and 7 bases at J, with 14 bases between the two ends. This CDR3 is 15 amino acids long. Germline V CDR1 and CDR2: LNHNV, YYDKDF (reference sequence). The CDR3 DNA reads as TGTGCCACCAGCAGAGCCAGGGAAGGATACCAGCCCCAGCATTTT. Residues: CATSRAREGYQPQHF.

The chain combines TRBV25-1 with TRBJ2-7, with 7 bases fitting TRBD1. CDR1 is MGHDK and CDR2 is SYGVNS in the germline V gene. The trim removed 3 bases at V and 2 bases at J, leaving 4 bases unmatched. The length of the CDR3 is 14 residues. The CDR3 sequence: CASSDDRAPYEQYF. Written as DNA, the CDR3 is TGTGCCAGCAGTGATGACAGGGCGCCCTACGAGCAGTACTTC.

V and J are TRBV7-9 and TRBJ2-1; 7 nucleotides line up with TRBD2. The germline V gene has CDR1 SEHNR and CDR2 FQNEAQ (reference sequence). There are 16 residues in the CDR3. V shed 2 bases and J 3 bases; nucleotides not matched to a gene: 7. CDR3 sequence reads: CASSLTAGVGYNEQFF. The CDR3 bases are TGTGCCAGCAGCTTAACTGCGGGAGTAGGCTACAATGAGCAGTTCTTC.

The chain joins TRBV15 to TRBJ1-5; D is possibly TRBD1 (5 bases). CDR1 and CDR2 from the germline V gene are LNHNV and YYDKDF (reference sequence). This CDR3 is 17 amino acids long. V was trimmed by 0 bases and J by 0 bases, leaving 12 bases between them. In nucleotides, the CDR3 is TGTGCCACCAGCAGAGATTGGGGCAGGGTTAGCAATCAGCCCCAGCATTTT. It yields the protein CATSRDWGRVSNQPQHF. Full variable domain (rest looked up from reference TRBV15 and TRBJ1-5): DAMVIQNPRYQVTQFGKPVTLSCSQTLNHNVMYWYQQKSSQAPKLLFHYYDKDFNNEADTPDNFQSRRPNTSFCFLDIRSPGLGDTAMYLCATSRDWGRVSNQPQHFGDGTRLSIL.

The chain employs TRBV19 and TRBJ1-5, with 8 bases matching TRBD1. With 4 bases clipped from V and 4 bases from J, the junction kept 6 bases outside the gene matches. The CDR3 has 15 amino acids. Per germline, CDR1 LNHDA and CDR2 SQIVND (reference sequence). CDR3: CASSTTNRGNQPQHF. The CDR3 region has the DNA TGTGCCAGTAGTACCACCAACAGGGGGAATCAGCCCCAGCATTTT.

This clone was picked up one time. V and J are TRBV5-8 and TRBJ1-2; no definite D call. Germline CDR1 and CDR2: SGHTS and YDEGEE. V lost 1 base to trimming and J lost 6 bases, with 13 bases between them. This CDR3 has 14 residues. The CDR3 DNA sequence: TGTGCCAGCAGCTTGACGGGAAGTACAGATGGCTACACCTTC. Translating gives CASSLTGSTDGYTF.

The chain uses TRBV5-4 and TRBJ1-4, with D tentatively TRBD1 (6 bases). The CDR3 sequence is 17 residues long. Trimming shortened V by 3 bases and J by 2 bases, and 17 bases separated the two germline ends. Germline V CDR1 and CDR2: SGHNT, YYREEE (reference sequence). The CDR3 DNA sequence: TGTGCCAGCAGCTGGAGGGCCAGGGGAGGGACTAATGAAAAACTGTTTTTT. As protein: CASSWRARGGTNEKLFF.

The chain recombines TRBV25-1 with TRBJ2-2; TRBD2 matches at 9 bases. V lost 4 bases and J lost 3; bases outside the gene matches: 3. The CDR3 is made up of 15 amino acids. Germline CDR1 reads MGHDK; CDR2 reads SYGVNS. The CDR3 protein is CASSALAGYTGELFF. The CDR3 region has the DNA TGTGCCAGCAGTGCCCTAGCGGGGTACACCGGGGAGCTGTTTTTT.

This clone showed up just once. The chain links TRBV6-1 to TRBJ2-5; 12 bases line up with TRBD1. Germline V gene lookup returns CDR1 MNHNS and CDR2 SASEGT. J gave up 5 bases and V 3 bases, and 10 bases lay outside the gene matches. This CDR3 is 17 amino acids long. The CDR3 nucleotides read TGTGCCAGCAGTGATCTATCCGGGACAGGGGGCAGGGAGACCCAGTACTTC. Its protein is CASSDLSGTGGRETQYF.

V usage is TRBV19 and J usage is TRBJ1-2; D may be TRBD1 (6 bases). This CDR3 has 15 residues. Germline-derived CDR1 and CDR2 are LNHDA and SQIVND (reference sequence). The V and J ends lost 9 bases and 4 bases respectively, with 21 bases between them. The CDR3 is CASRGGTRSGYGYTF. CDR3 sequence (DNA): TGTGCCAGCAGAGGGGGTACTCGAAGCGGCTATGGCTACACCTTC.

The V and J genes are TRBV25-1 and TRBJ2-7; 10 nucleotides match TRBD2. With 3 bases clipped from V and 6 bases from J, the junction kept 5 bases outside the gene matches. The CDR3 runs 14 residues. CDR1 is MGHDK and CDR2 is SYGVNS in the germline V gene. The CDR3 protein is CASSESGRAGEQYF. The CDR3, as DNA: TGTGCCAGCAGTGAGAGCGGGAGGGCGGGCGAGCAGTACTTC.